The clone carrying this T cell receptor beta chain was observed many times. Its specificity is unknown. TCRdb recomputed calls from the 5' RACE reads with MiXCR, one row per CDR3 protein. The sample yields fewer than 40,000 distinct CDR3 sequences, approximately 7.7% seen once. The source of the sample is a study of T-cell memory formation after mild COVID-19. Study-wide results and caveats: Day 15 to 85 contracting clones showed balanced CD4/CD8; day 15 to 37 expanders favored CD4+.

This TCR came from a man aged 18 to 29 who had mild COVID-19 (a few samples of this study predate the infection). Cell type and time point are not known. Specimen: PBMCs or a T cell subset sorted from them (not recorded which).

The CDR3 spells CASSLEGQGADEQYF. The CDR3, as DNA: TGCGCCAGCAGCTTGGAGGGACAGGGGGCTGATGAGCAGTACTTC. This chain links TRBV5-1 with TRBJ2-7; 12 nucleotides agree with TRBD1. The germline CDR1 and CDR2 sequences are SGHRS and YFSETQ. V trimming: 0 bases; J trimming: 7 bases; junction bases outside the gene matches: 5. This CDR3 has 15 residues.